This TCR beta chain was recovered during a study of identifying expanded T cells in peripheral blood. Remarks on this clone: Its cognate antigen is unknown.

During the collection period, no donor immune events like infections were recorded. Study-level results: Differentially abundant clones: roughly 1.2 between replicates, 16.4 at about 13 days, 19 to 20 at four. Approximately 2-week clone count variance significantly increased as total template count grew.

Germline V gene lookup returns CDR1 SGHAT and CDR2 FQNNGV. The CDR3 consists of 15 residues. The V gene end was trimmed by 5 bases and the J gene end by 9 bases; junction bases not matched to a gene: 10. TCRdb keeps only in-frame clones here, not all; method: immunoSEQ multiplex PCR. The sample includes 70,000 to 95,000 clones, about 90% seen only once; the top ten take about 4%. The receptor comes from a person aged 18 to 70 in good health. The rearrangement uses TRBV11-2 and TRBJ2-1; 10 bases are shared with TRBD1. Sequencing was performed on blood. CDR3 residues: CASSPSGTGASEQFF. The CDR3 DNA is TGTGCCAGCAGCCCTAGTGGGACAGGGGCGAGTGAGCAGTTCTTC. Full variable domain (missing parts from reference TRBV11-2 and TRBJ2-1): EAGVAQSPRYKIIEKRQSVAFWCNPISGHATLYWYQQILGQGPKLLIQFQNNGVVDDSQLPKDRFSAERLKGVDSTLKIQPAKLEDSAVYLCASSPSGTGASEQFFGPGTRLTVL.